These 17 T cell receptor beta chains were sequenced from one sample in a study of T cell repertoires in cytomegalovirus infection. Their antigens are not known. TCRdb re-derived calls from the reads in MiXCR, one entry per CDR3 protein. The sample records fewer than 1,000,000 distinct CDR3 sequences, 25% to 40% being singletons. The source was cultured CD8+ T cells from PBMCs, collected from culture after CMV antigen stimulation. Receptors were obtained from a human donor in good health (CMV status not recorded). Some clones in this sample may be carry-over from other donors' samples.

There are a few counts of this clonotype. This chain links TRBV6-6 with TRBJ2-6; no firm D call. V shed 5 bases and J shed 2 bases, with 10 bases lying between them. This CDR3 spans 15 amino acids. Germline V gene sequence: CDR1 MNHNY, CDR2 SVGAGI (reference sequence). The chain's CDR3 is CASSPTETGANVLTF. As DNA, the CDR3 is TGTGCCAGCAGTCCTACAGAAACTGGGGCCAACGTCCTGACTTTC.

This clonotype was detected many times. The gene calls are TRBV7-6 and TRBJ1-5; D is perhaps TRBD1 (6 bases). The V end was cut by 6 bases, the J end by 6 bases, with 18 bases between. The CDR3 loop spans 15 amino acids. Per the germline V gene, CDR1 is SGHVS and CDR2 is FNYEAQ. The CDR3 region has the DNA TGTGCCAGCAGTCCCGGAACAGGGAATACTCAGCCCCAGCATTTT. Protein: CASSPGTGNTQPQHF.

The rearrangement joins TRBV27 to TRBJ2-3; D might be TRBD1 (5 bases). V lost 6 bases to trimming and J lost 1 base, with 14 bases between them. There are 15 residues in the CDR3. Per the germline V gene, CDR1 is MNHEY and CDR2 is SMNVEV (reference sequence). The CDR3 protein is CASSSTAMGTDTQYF. The CDR3 region has the DNA TGTGCCAGCAGCTCGACAGCGATGGGCACAGATACGCAGTATTTT.

J is TRBJ1-4 and V is TRBV2; tentative D call: TRBD1 (5 bases). This CDR3 is 16 amino acids long. Deletions cut 4 bases from V and 7 bases from J, with 19 bases between. Germline assignment: CDR1 SNHLY and CDR2 FYNNEI. The CDR3 here is CASSVRATMGGEKLFF. Here the CDR3 DNA reads TGTGCCAGCAGTGTACGAGCCACAATGGGGGGTGAAAAACTGTTTTTT.

The rearrangement links TRBV12-3 or TRBV12-4 to TRBJ1-2, with D possibly TRBD1 on 6 matching bases. V lost 6 bases to trimming and J lost 5 bases, with 13 bases between them. This CDR3 is 13 amino acids long. CDR3 region: CASSSGVSYGYTF. In DNA, the CDR3 is TGTGCCAGCAGCTCAGGGGTCTCTTATGGCTACACCTTC.

This clonotype was observed a few times. The chain is built from TRBV12-3 or TRBV12-4 and TRBJ2-1; D may be TRBD1 or TRBD2 (6 bases each). The CDR3 loop spans 15 amino acids. The germline V and J ends were trimmed by 5 bases and 1 base, with 12 bases remaining between them. The CDR3 nucleotides read TGTGCCAGCAGTAACGGGGGCCCTTCCTACAATGAGCAGTTCTTC. Its translation: CASSNGGPSYNEQFF.

There are a few counts of this clonotype. This chain joins TRBV6-5 and TRBJ2-3; possibly TRBD1 for D (5 bases). CDR3 length: 13 amino acids. Germline lookup yields CDR1 MNHEY and CDR2 SVGAGI. V lost 6 bases to trimming and J lost 2 bases, with 9 bases between them. CDR3 nucleotides: TGTGCCAGCAGGACAGTTATCACAGATACGCAGTATTTT. Translating gives CASRTVITDTQYF.

This clonotype has a handful of counts. This chain connects TRBV29-1 to TRBJ2-7; D is possibly TRBD1 or TRBD2 (5 bases each). CDR3 size: 13 residues. Trimming stripped 6 bases from V and 0 bases from J, with 12 bases between. In germline, CDR1 is SQVTM, CDR2 ANQGSEA. The CDR3 region is CSVRDANSYEQYF. CDR3 DNA: TGCAGCGTCCGGGACGCAAACTCCTACGAGCAGTACTTC.

This clonotype came up a few times. CDR3 bases: TGTGCCATCCCGGACAGGGACACTGAAGCTTTCTTT. Translating it yields CAIPDRDTEAFF. The gene calls are TRBV2 and TRBJ1-1; 8 bases match TRBD1. With V trimmed by 10 bases and J by 3 bases, 4 bases remained unmatched. CDR1 SNHLY and CDR2 FYNNEI come from the germline V gene. This CDR3 comprises 12 residues.

The chain couples TRBV7-8 to TRBJ1-2; 9 nucleotides line up with TRBD1. V lost 5 bases to trimming and J lost 4 bases; unmatched junction nucleotides: 11. This CDR3 contains 16 residues. The germline V gene encodes CDR1 SGHVS and CDR2 FQNEAQ. The chain's CDR3 is CASSLVPTGGGYGYTF. DNA of the CDR3: TGTGCCAGCAGCCTCGTTCCTACAGGGGGCGGCTATGGCTACACCTTC.

The rearrangement uses TRBV5-4 and TRBJ2-7, with D perhaps assigned TRBD1 or TRBD2 (5 bases each). There are 12 residues in the CDR3. Trimming pared 4 bases from V and 7 bases from J, leaving 12 bases between. The germline V gene has CDR1 SGHNT and CDR2 YYREEE (reference sequence). The CDR3 DNA sequence: TGTGCCAGCAGCCCCGGGACGGGAGAGCAGTACGTC. Residues: CASSPGTGEQYV.

This sequence joins TRBV5-1 and TRBJ2-5; 10 bases are shared with TRBD1. Germline loops: CDR1 SGHRS, CDR2 YFSETQ. J was trimmed by 3 bases and V by 3 bases; bases with no gene match: 8. The CDR3 totals 16 residues. The CDR3 sequence is CASSSPGQGREETQYF. The CDR3 DNA reads as TGCGCCAGCAGCTCTCCGGGACAGGGGAGAGAAGAGACCCAGTACTTC.

The CDR3, as DNA: TGTGCCAGCAGTTTTGGGGTCCACTATGGCTACACCTTC. It yields the protein CASSFGVHYGYTF. The chain recombines TRBV27 with TRBJ1-2; D gene ambiguous. Trimming left V 3 bases short and J 3 bases short, with 8 bases between. CDR1 is MNHEY, CDR2 SMNVEV, per germline (reference sequence). There are 13 residues in the CDR3.

This clonotype was counted between two and nine times. This sequence joins TRBV7-6 and TRBJ2-1, with D perhaps being TRBD1 or TRBD2 (6 bases each). The CDR3 sequence is 15 residues long. V lost 3 bases and J 10 bases, leaving 19 bases between the germline ends. Per germline, CDR1 SGHVS and CDR2 FNYEAQ. The CDR3 region is CASSFGGPPELEQFF. CDR3 in DNA: TGTGCCAGCAGCTTCGGGGGCCCCCCGGAATTGGAGCAGTTCTTC. Filled out from reference TRBV7-6 and TRBJ2-1, the complete variable domain reads GAGVSQSPRYKVTKRGQDVALRCDPISGHVSLYWYRQALGQGPEFLTYFNYEAQQDKSGLPNDRFSAERPEGSISTLTIQRTEQRDSAMYRCASSFGGPPELEQFFGPGTRLTVL.

The table lists this clonotype with a few counts. The genes are TRBV6-5 and TRBJ1-5, with TRBD1 identical over 7 bases. Germline V gene lookup returns CDR1 MNHEY and CDR2 SVGAGI. Unmatched junction bases numbered 6, after V lost 6 bases and J lost 4 bases. This CDR3 has 14 amino acids. This CDR3 reads CASRRLQGNQPQHF. CDR3 DNA sequence: TGTGCCAGCAGGCGTTTACAGGGGAATCAGCCCCAGCATTTT.

The J gene is TRBJ2-2, the V gene TRBV5-4; D is unresolved. V gave up 6 bases and J gave up 6 bases, with 12 bases separating them. The CDR3 has 13 residues. The V gene's germline CDR1 is SGHNT and CDR2 YYREEE (reference sequence). The CDR3 here is CASTIAGAGELFF. DNA of the CDR3: TGTGCCAGCACCATTGCTGGTGCCGGGGAGCTGTTTTTT.

The chain combines TRBV7-2 with TRBJ2-3, with 16 nucleotides matching TRBD2. Per the germline V gene, CDR1 is SGHTA and CDR2 is FQGNSA. Trimming at V came to 5 bases and at J to 3 bases, leaving 8 bases not matched to a gene. The CDR3 has 18 amino acids. The CDR3 DNA is TGTGCCAGCAGCCCGCAGGGACTAGCGGGGGGGCGGACAGATACGCAGTATTTT. Translated: CASSPQGLAGGRTDTQYF.